These 4 T cell receptor beta chains were all obtained from the same sample, sequenced in a study of shared T cell receptors in the human thymus. Clones were sequenced by immunoSEQ multiplex PCR, and TCRdb holds only the in-frame ones, with some missing. The sample includes over 450,000 clones, around 78% of them seen just once. These data were likewise used in another study, on human thymus T cells.

Sample: thymocytes. The origin of the receptors is a boy under three years old with a congenital heart defect.

This clone was detected once. The J gene is TRBJ2-7, the V gene TRBV27; 10 bases map to TRBD2. The junction had 23 bases not matched to a gene; V was cut back by 4 bases and J by 2 bases. This CDR3 has 21 amino acids. The germline CDR1 and CDR2 sequences are MNHEY and SMNVEV (reference sequence). The DNA of the CDR3 is TGTGCCAGCAGTTCGACGTTAGGGGGTCGCTCCGGGACTAGCGTCACCTACGAGCAGTACTTC. It codes for CASSSTLGGRSGTSVTYEQYF.

The chain joins TRBV10-3 to TRBJ1-2; D gene ambiguous. Deletions cut 9 bases from V and 4 bases from J, with 12 bases between. This CDR3 has 12 amino acids. The germline CDR1 and CDR2 sequences are ENHRY and SYGVKD. In DNA, the CDR3 is TGTGCCATAGGTCGGCCTAGCTATGGCTACACCTTC. Translated, it gives CAIGRPSYGYTF.

V usage is TRBV15 and J usage is TRBJ1-2; 7 positions match TRBD1. Germline V gives CDR1 LNHNV, CDR2 YYDKDF (reference sequence). Trimming cost V 0 bases and J 7 bases; bases outside gene matches: 5. The CDR3 contains 14 residues. CDR3 amino acids: CATSRDRGSGGYTF. CDR3 DNA: TGTGCCACCAGCAGAGACAGGGGGTCGGGTGGCTACACCTTC.

This clone was counted a few times. This chain joins TRBV18 and TRBJ2-7, with 11 nucleotides matching TRBD2. Germline V gene sequence: CDR1 KGHSH, CDR2 LQKENI. V was pared by 3 bases and J by 3 bases, with 7 bases of the junction left unmatched. This CDR3 has 16 residues. The CDR3: CASSPSTSGMSYEQYF. The CDR3 region has the DNA TGTGCCAGCTCACCGTCGACTAGCGGGATGAGCTACGAGCAGTACTTC.